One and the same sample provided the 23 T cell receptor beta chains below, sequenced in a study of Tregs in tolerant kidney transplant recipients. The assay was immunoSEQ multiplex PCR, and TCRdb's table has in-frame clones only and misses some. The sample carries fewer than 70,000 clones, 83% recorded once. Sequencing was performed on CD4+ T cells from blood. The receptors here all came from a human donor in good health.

The CDR3 spells CASRQRAGFYGYTF. The CDR3, as DNA: TGTGCCAGCAGACAACGGGCGGGTTTCTATGGCTACACCTTC. The chain employs TRBV6-6 and TRBJ1-2, with D unresolved. The CDR3 totals 14 residues. The germline V gene has CDR1 MNHNY and CDR2 SVGAGI (reference sequence). Trimming cost V 6 bases and J 4 bases, with 15 bases left between them.

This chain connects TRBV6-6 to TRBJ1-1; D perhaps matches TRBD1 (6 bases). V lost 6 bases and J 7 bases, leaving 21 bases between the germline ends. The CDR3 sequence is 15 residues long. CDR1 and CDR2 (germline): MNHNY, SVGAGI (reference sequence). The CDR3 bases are TGTGCCAGCAGCTCCCCGGCAGGGGACTCGATTGAAGCTTTCTTT. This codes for CASSSPAGDSIEAFF.

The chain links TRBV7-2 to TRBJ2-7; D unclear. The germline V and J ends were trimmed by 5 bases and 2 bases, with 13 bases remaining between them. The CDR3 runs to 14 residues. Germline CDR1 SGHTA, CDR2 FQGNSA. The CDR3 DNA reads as TGTGCCAGCAGCCTTGGCGGATTGACCTACGAGCAGTACTTC. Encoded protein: CASSLGGLTYEQYF.

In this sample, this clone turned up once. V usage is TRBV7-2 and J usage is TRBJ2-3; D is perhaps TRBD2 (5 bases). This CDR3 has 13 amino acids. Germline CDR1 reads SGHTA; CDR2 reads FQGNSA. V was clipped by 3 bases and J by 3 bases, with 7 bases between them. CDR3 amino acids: CASSFGKTDTQYF. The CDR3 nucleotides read TGTGCCAGCAGCTTCGGGAAGACAGATACGCAGTATTTT.

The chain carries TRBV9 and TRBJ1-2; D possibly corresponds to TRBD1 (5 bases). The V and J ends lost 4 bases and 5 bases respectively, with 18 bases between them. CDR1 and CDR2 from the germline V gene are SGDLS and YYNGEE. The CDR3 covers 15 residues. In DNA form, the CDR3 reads TGTGCCAGCAGCAGAACACAGGATTCGTTGTATGGCTACACCTTC. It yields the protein CASSRTQDSLYGYTF.

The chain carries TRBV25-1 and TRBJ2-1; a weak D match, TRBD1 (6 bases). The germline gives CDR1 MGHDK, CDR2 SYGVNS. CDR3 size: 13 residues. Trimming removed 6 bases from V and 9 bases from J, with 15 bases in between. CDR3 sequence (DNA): TGTGCCAGCAGAAATACAGGGAACACTGAGCAGTTCTTC. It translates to CASRNTGNTEQFF.

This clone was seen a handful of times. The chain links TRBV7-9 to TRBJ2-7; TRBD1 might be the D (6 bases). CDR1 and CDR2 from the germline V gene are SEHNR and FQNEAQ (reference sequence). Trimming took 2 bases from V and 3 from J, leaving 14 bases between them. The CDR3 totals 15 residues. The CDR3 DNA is TGTGCCAGCAGCTTACTGGCAGGGGAGAGCTACGAGCAGTACTTC. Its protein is CASSLLAGESYEQYF. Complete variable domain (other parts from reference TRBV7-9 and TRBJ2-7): DTGVSQNPRHKITKRGQNVTFRCDPISEHNRLYWYRQTLGQGPEFLTYFQNEAQLEKSRLLSDRFSAERPKGSFSTLEIQRTEQGDSAMYLCASSLLAGESYEQYFGPGTRLTVT.

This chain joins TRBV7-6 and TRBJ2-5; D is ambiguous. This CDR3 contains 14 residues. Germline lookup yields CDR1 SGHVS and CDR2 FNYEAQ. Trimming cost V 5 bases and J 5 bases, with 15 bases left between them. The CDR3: CASSPRKVGETQYF. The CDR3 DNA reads TGTGCCAGCAGCCCGAGGAAGGTCGGGGAGACCCAGTACTTC.

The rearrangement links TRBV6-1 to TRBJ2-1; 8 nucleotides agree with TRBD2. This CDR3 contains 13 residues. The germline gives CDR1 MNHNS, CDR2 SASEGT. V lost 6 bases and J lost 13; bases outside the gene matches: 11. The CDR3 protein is CASSMESGTSQFF. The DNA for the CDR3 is TGTGCCAGCAGCATGGAGTCCGGGACTAGTCAGTTCTTC.

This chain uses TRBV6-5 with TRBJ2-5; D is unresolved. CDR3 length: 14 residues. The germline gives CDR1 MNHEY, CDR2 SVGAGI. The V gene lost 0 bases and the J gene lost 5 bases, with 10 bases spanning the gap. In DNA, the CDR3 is TGTGCCAGCAGTTACTCCCCTCCCGGGGAGACCCAGTACTTC. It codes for CASSYSPPGETQYF.

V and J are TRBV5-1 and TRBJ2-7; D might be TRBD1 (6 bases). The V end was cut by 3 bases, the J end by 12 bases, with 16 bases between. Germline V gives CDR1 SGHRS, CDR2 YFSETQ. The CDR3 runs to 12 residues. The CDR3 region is CASSSNRVNWYF. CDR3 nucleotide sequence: TGCGCCAGCAGCTCGAACAGGGTTAATTGGTACTTC.

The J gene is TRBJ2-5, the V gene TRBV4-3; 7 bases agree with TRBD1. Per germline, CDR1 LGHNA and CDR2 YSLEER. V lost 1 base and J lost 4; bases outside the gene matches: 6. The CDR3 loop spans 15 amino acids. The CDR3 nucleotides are TGCGCCAGCAGCCAAGGACAGGGCGTTCTAGAGACCCAGTACTTC. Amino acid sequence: CASSQGQGVLETQYF.

Here the CDR3 reads CAWLGDRGYNSPLHF. For the CDR3, the DNA is TGTGCCTGGTTGGGGGACAGGGGCTATAATTCACCCCTCCACTTT. The V call is TRBV30, the J call TRBJ1-6; 10 bases line up with TRBD1. Germline V gene lookup returns CDR1 GTSNPN and CDR2 SVGIG (reference sequence). V shed 5 bases and J 3 bases; nucleotides not matched to a gene: 4. The CDR3 has 15 amino acids.

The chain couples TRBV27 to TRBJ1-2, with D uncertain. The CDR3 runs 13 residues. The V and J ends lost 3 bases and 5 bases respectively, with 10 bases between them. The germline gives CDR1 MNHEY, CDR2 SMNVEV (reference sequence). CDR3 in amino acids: CASSLGGGYGYTF. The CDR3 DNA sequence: TGTGCCAGCAGTTTGGGCGGCGGGTATGGCTACACCTTC.

CDR3 sequence (DNA): TGTGCCAGCAGGAGCGGACTAGCGGGAGATACGCAGTATTTT. Amino acids: CASRSGLAGDTQYF. The chain employs TRBV6-5 and TRBJ2-3, with 11 bases fitting TRBD2. V lost 6 bases, J lost 5 bases, and 4 bases stayed unmatched. The CDR3 runs 14 residues. Germline CDR1 and CDR2: MNHEY and SVGAGI.

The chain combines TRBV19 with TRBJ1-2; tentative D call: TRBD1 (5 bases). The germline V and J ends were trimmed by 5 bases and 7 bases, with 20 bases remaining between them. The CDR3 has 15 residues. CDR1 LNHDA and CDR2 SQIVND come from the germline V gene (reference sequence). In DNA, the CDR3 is TGTGCCAGTAGTCCCCCCCCGGCAGGGCTAGTTGGCTACACCTTC. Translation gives CASSPPPAGLVGYTF.

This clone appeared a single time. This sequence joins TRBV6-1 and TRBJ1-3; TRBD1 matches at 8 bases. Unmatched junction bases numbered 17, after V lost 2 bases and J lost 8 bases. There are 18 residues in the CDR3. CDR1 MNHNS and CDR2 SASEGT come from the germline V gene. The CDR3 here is CASSEYYGTGGSLDTIYF. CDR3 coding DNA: TGTGCCAGCAGTGAATATTATGGGACAGGCGGATCCTTAGACACCATATATTTT.

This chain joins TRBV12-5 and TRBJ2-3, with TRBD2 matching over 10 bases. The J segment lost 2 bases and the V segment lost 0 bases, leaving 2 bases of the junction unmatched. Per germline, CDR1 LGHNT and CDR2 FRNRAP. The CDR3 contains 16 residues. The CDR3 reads CASGLVLAGSTDTQYF. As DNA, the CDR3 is TGTGCTAGTGGTTTGGTACTAGCGGGATCCACAGATACGCAGTATTTT.

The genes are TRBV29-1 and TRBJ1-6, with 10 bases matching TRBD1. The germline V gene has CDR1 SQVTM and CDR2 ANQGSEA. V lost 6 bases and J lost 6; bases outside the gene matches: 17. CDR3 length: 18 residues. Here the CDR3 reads CSVARDRGYLLGNSPLHF. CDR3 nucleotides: TGCAGCGTAGCCAGGGACAGGGGATATCTCCTTGGTAATTCACCCCTCCACTTT.

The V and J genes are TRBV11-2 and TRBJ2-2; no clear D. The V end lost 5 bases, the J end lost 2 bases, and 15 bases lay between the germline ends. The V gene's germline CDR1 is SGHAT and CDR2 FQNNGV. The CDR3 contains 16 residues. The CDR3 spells CASSPLGAANTGELFF. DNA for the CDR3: TGTGCCAGCAGCCCGTTGGGTGCGGCCAACACCGGGGAGCTGTTTTTT.

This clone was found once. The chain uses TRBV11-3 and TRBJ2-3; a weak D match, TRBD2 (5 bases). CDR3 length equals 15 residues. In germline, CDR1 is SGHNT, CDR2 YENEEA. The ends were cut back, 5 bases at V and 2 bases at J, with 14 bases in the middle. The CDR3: CASSTQTGFTDTQYF. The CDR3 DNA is TGTGCCAGCAGCACGCAGACGGGGTTCACAGATACGCAGTATTTT.

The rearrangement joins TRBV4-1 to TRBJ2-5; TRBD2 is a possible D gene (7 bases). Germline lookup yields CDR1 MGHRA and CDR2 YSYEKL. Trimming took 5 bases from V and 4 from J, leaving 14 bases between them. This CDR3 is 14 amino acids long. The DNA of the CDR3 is TGCGCCAGCAGCAACTACAGGGAGGGAGAGACCCAGTACTTC. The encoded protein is CASSNYREGETQYF.

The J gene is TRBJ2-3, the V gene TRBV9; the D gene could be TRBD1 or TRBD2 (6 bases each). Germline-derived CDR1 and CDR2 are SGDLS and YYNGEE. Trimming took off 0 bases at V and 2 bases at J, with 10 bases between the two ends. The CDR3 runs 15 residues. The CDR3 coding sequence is TGTGCCAGCAGCGTAGTGGGGGGACACACAGATACGCAGTATTTT. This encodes CASSVVGGHTDTQYF.